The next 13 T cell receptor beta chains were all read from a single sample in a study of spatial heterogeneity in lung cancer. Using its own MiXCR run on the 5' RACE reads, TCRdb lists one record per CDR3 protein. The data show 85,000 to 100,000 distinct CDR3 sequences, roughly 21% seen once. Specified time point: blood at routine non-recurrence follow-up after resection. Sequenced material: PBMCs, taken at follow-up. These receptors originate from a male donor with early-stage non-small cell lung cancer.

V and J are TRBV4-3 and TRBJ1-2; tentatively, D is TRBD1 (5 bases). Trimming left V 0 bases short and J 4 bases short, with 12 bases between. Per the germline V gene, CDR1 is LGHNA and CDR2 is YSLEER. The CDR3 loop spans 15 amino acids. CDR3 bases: TGCGCCAGCAGCCAAGAAATCGGGGCCAGCTATGGCTACACCTTC. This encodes CASSQEIGASYGYTF.

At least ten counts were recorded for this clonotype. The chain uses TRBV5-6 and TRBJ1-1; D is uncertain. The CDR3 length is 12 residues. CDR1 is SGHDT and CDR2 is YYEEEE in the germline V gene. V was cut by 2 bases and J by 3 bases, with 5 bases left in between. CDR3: CASSFGDTEAFF. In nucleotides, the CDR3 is TGTGCCAGCAGCTTCGGTGACACTGAAGCTTTCTTT.

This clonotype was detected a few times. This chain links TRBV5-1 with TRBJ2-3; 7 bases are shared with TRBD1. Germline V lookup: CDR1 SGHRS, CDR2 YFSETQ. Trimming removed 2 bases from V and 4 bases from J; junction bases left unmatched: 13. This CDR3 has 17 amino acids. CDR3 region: CASSLPTGTVGADTQYF. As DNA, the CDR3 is TGCGCCAGCAGCTTACCAACCGGGACAGTGGGCGCAGATACGCAGTATTTT.

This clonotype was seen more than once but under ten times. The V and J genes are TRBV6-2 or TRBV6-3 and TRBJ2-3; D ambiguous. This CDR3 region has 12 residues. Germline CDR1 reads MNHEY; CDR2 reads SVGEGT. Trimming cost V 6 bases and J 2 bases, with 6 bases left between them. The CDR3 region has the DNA TGTGCCAGCAGCGACTCCACAGATACGCAGTATTTT. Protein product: CASSDSTDTQYF.

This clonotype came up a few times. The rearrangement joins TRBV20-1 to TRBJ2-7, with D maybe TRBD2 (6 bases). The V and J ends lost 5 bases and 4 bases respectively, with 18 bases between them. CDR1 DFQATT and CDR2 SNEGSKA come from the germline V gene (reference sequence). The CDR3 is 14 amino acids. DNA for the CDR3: TGCAGTGCTTTGGTCATTGGGACTTCATACGAGCAGTACTTC. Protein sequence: CSALVIGTSYEQYF.

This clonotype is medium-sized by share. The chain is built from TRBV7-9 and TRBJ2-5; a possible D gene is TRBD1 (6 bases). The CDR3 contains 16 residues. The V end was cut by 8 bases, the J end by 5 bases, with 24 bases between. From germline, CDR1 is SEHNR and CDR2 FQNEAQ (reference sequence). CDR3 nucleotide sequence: TGTGCCAGCCGATCCCGAGGGGGTGGAGGCCGGGAGACCCAGTACTTC. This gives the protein CASRSRGGGGRETQYF.

Written as DNA, the CDR3 is TGTGCCAGCAGCGTCGACCTCCGGGGCTCTGGAAACACCATATATTTT. Translated, it gives CASSVDLRGSGNTIYF. The gene calls are TRBV9 and TRBJ1-3; no reliable D call. CDR1 SGDLS and CDR2 YYNGEE come from the germline V gene. This CDR3 comprises 16 residues. V was shortened by 2 bases and J by 0 bases, with 12 bases between the two germline ends.

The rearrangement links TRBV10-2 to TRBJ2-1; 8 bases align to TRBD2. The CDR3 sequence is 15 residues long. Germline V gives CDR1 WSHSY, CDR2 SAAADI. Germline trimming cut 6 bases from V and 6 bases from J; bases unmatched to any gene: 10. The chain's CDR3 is CASRPTSGHTNEQFF. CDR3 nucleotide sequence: TGCGCCAGCAGGCCAACTAGCGGCCATACCAATGAGCAGTTCTTC.

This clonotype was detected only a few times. The CDR3 here is CASSIRGGTTDTQYF. Here the CDR3 DNA reads TGTGCCAGTAGTATAAGGGGCGGAACCACAGATACGCAGTATTTT. This chain connects TRBV19 to TRBJ2-3; TRBD1 is a possible D gene (5 bases). V lost 2 bases and J 2 bases, leaving 11 bases between the germline ends. The germline gives CDR1 LNHDA, CDR2 SQIVND (reference sequence). The CDR3 is made up of 15 amino acids.

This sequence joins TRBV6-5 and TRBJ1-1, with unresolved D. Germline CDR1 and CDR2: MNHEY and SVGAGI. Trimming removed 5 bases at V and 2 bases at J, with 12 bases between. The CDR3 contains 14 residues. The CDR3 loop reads CASSPNRGNTEAFF. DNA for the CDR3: TGTGCCAGCAGTCCTAACCGGGGAAACACTGAAGCTTTCTTT.

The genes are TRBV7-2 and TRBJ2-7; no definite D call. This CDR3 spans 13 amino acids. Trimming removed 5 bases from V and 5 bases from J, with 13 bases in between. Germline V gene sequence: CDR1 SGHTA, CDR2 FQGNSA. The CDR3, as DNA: TGTGCCAGCAGCAAGCCTGGGATGGACGAGCAGTACTTC. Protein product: CASSKPGMDEQYF.

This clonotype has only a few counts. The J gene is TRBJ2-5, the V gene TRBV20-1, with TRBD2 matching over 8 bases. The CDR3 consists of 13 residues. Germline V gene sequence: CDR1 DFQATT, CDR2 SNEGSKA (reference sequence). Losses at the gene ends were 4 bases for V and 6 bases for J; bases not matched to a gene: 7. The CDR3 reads CSATRGGAQTQYF. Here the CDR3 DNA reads TGCAGTGCTACCCGGGGGGGGGCCCAGACCCAGTACTTC.

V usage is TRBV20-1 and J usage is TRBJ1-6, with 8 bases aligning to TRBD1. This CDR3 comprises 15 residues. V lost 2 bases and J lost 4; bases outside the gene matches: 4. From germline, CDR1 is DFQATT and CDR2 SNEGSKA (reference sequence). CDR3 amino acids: CSARLRQGYNSPLHF. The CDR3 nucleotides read TGCAGTGCTAGATTGCGACAGGGGTATAATTCACCCCTCCACTTT.